This is a list of T cell receptor beta chains from one sample in a study of cytomegalovirus exposure and HLA in healthy donors. The repertoire was sequenced with immunoSEQ multiplex PCR; TCRdb's copy has only in-frame clones and lacks some. The sample has 80,000 or so clones, over 65% seen once. Source material: PBMCs. The origin of the receptors is a man aged 30 to 45 in good health and CMV-seropositive. CDR3s include the opening cysteine and the closing phenylalanine or tryptophan. A D gene is named only where the DNA matches it firmly. Rows may omit the clone size; those that give it use once, few, many or a size class.

d_gene,abundance,j_gene,v_gene,CDR3nt,CDR3aa
TRBD1,NA,TRBJ1-2,TRBV30,TGTGCCTGGAAGGGGGCAGATGGCTACACCTTC,CAWKGADGYTF
TRBD2,NA,TRBJ2-3,TRBV4-2,TGTGCCAGCAGCCAAGCGGGGGGGAGTGGGATTTTAGGTTTT,CASSQAGGSGILGF
NA,NA,TRBJ1-5,TRBV6-5,TGTGCCAGCAGTTCCCGCACGAGGGCCGGAGACCAGCCCCAGCATTTT,CASSSRTRAGDQPQHF
TRBD2,few,TRBJ2-7,TRBV4-3,TGCGCCAGCAGCCTCCTAGCGGGAGGAGCGTACGAGCAGTACTTC,CASSLLAGGAYEQYF
NA,NA,TRBJ1-1,TRBV27,TGTGCCAGCAGAGACGGGACAACGAACACTGAAGCTTTCTTT,CASRDGTTNTEAFF
TRBD2,NA,TRBJ2-2,TRBV19,TGTGCCAGTAGTTGGGCTAGCGGGAACACCGGGGAGCTGTTTTTT,CASSWASGNTGELFF
TRBD2,few,TRBJ2-5,TRBV7-3,TGTGCCAGCAGCTTAGCGGGAGTGGAGACCCAGTACTTC,CASSLAGVETQYF
NA,NA,TRBJ2-5,TRBV28,TGTGCCAGCAGTTTAGAACAGCAAGAGACCCAGTACTTC,CASSLEQQETQYF
NA,NA,TRBJ1-1,TRBV25-1,TGTGCCAGCAGTGGAGGGGAAGCTTTCTTT,CASSGGEAFF
TRBD2,NA,TRBJ2-1,TRBV6-4,TGTGCCAGCAGTACTAGCGGGAGAAACAATGAGCAGTTCTTC,CASSTSGRNNEQFF
NA,once,TRBJ1-4,TRBV14,TGTGCCAGCAGCCGGCCAGGGGTAAATGAAAAACTGTTTTTT,CASSRPGVNEKLFF
NA,NA,TRBJ2-3,TRBV19,TGTGCCAGCCGTCGAGGGGGAGGGGATACGCAGTATTTT,CASRRGGGDTQYF
NA,few,TRBJ2-7,TRBV5-1,TGCGCCAGCAGCTTTGCGTTGGGAGCCTACGAGCAGTACTTC,CASSFALGAYEQYF
NA,NA,TRBJ2-5,TRBV10-3,TGTGCCATCAGTGGCTCCTCTCCAGGGATCGAGACCCAGTACTTC,CAISGSSPGIETQYF
NA,few,TRBJ1-1,TRBV19,TGTGCCAGTAGTATTCTCGGAGTAGACACTGAAGCTTTCTTT,CASSILGVDTEAFF
TRBD2,once,TRBJ2-1,TRBV30,TGTGCCTGGAGGGTTCCGGGACTAGCGCAGGGTGAGCAGTTCTTC,CAWRVPGLAQGEQFF
NA,NA,TRBJ1-4,TRBV4-2,TGTGCCAGCAGCCTTACAGGGAGTACTAATGAAAAACTGTTTTTT,CASSLTGSTNEKLFF
NA,once,TRBJ2-1,TRBV5-1,TGCGCCAGCAGCTTGGATACGGGGGGCGCCTACAATGAGCAGTTCTTC,CASSLDTGGAYNEQFF
TRBD1,NA,TRBJ1-1,TRBV11-2,TGTGCCAGCAGGTCAGGGGGCGAGGCTGAAGCTTTCTTT,CASRSGGEAEAFF
NA,NA,TRBJ1-1,TRBV19,TGTGCCAGTAGTATCCAGGGTACGGACACTGAAGCTTTCTTT,CASSIQGTDTEAFF
NA,NA,TRBJ1-1,TRBV11-2,TGTGCCAGCAGCTTCCACAGGGAAGAAGCTTTCTTT,CASSFHREEAFF
TRBD1,NA,TRBJ1-2,TRBV9,TGTGCCAGCAGCGTAGGGACAGGGCTCGACTATGGCTACACCTTC,CASSVGTGLDYGYTF
TRBD2,NA,TRBJ2-1,TRBV6-4,TGTGCCAGCAGTGACTCGGGACTAGCGGGAGGAGGTGAGCAGTTCTTC,CASSDSGLAGGGEQFF
TRBD1,NA,TRBJ1-2,TRBV19,TGTGCCAGTAAGTCACTTACAGGGGTGGACGGCTACACCTTC,CASKSLTGVDGYTF
NA,NA,TRBJ1-5,TRBV28,TGTGCCAGCAGTACCGGGGGGGGAGGCAATCAGCCCCAGCATTTT,CASSTGGGGNQPQHF
TRBD2,NA,TRBJ2-1,TRBV5-1,TGCGCCAGCAGGACTAGCGGGGGGACCTACAATGAGCAGTTCTTC,CASRTSGGTYNEQFF